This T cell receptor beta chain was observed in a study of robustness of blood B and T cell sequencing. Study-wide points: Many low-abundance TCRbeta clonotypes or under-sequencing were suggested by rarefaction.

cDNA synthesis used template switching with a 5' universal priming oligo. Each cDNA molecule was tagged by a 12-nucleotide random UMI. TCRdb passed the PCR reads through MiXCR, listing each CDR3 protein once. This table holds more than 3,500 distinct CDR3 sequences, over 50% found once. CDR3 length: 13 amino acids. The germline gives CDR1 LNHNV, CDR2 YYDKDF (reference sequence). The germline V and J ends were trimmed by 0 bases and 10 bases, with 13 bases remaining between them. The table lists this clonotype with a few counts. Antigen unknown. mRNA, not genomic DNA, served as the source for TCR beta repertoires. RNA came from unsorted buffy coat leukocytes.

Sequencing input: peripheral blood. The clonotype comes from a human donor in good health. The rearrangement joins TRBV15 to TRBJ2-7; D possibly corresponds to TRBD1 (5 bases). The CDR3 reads CATSRDFTDRQYF. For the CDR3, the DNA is TGTGCCACCAGCAGAGATTTTACAGACAGACAGTACTTC.